This paragraph covers one T cell receptor beta chain sequence. The sample is drawn from a study of blood T cell repertoires in COVID-19. Per the study methods: Reference gene primer amplification yielded estimated nucleated cell counts. This table comes from immunoSEQ multiplex PCR, and its TCRdb copy is limited to in-frame clones, with some not included. That table is the source of V, J and clone size, and D and trimming were worked out from the DNA. The table records over 85,000 clones, just over 85% of them present only once. The TCR was taken from a woman in her 70s with acute or convalescent COVID-19. Sequencing used peripheral blood.

Here the CDR3 reads CASSSGGGSYNEQFF. In DNA, the CDR3 is TGTGCCAGCAGTTCCGGGGGGGGCTCCTACAATGAGCAGTTCTTC. This rearrangement joins TRBV28 to TRBJ2-1; TRBD2 agrees at 8 bases. Germline assignment: CDR1 MDHEN and CDR2 SYDVKM. Germline trimming cut 4 bases from V and 0 bases from J; bases unmatched to any gene: 2. The CDR3 has 15 residues.